Below, 29 T cell receptor beta chains from the same sample are listed, as sequenced in a study of control samples from healthy donors and cancer patients. Method: immunoSEQ multiplex PCR; TCRdb's copy keeps in-frame clones and lacks some. The top ten hold 15% to 20% of the sample, which has approximately 65,000 clones, around nine tenths seen once. Source material: PBMCs. These receptors were obtained from a man between 60 and 75 years old with lung cancer.

The rearrangement links TRBV6-5 to TRBJ2-1; 7 bases are shared with TRBD1. The CDR3 runs to 12 residues. Trimming at V came to 11 bases and at J to 5 bases, leaving 6 bases not matched to a gene. The V gene's germline CDR1 is MNHEY and CDR2 SVGAGI. The CDR3 reads CAAHRGNNEQFF. Written as DNA, the CDR3 is TGTGCCGCCCACAGGGGAAACAATGAGCAGTTCTTC.

This clone was seen a handful of times. V gene TRBV3-1 (or the pseudogene TRBV3-2) combines with J gene TRBJ2-5; 7 bases fit TRBD2. Germline assignment: CDR1 LGHDT and CDR2 YNNKEL (reference sequence). V lost 2 bases and J lost 9; bases outside the gene matches: 12. This CDR3 comprises 15 residues. The CDR3 nucleotides read TGTGCCAGCAGCCAATTGGTTAGCAGCCGGGGGGCCCAGTACTTC. Its translation: CASSQLVSSRGAQYF.

The rearrangement joins TRBV3-1 (or the pseudogene TRBV3-2) to TRBJ1-2; unclear D gene. The CDR3 consists of 15 residues. Germline CDR1 is LGHDT and CDR2 is YNNKEL (reference sequence). Trimming cost V 4 bases and J 0 bases, with 12 bases left between them. DNA of the CDR3: TGTGCCAGCAGCCCGGAAGGGCGTGCTAACTATGGCTACACCTTC. This codes for CASSPEGRANYGYTF.

This chain connects TRBV6-5 to TRBJ2-3, with a tentative D call TRBD1 (6 bases). The germline V gene encodes CDR1 MNHEY and CDR2 SVGAGI. With 0 bases removed from V and 6 bases from J, the gap between germline ends came to 13 bases. The CDR3 consists of 15 residues. The CDR3: CASSYSRGKRDTQYF. The CDR3 DNA reads as TGTGCCAGCAGTTACTCGAGGGGGAAGAGGGATACGCAGTATTTT.

The chain has TRBV7-3 and TRBJ1-1; possibly TRBD1 for D (5 bases). The CDR3 length is 15 residues. Deletions cut 5 bases from V and 1 base from J, with 14 bases between. CDR1 SGHTA and CDR2 FQGTGA come from the germline V gene. This CDR3 reads CASSPLGGSNTEAFF. The CDR3 DNA reads as TGTGCCAGCAGCCCGCTGGGGGGTTCGAACACTGAAGCTTTCTTT.

This chain joins TRBV28 and TRBJ1-5, with 9 bases matching TRBD1. Trimming removed 3 bases from V and 2 bases from J; junction bases left unmatched: 2. The CDR3 has 15 amino acids. In germline, CDR1 is MDHEN, CDR2 SYDVKM. The CDR3 loop is CASSFWTGGNQPQHF. DNA of the CDR3: TGTGCCAGCAGTTTTTGGACAGGGGGCAATCAGCCCCAGCATTTT.

This rearrangement joins TRBV5-6 to TRBJ1-2; D uncertain. CDR3 length equals 15 residues. V was clipped by 0 bases and J by 3 bases, with 12 bases between them. From germline, CDR1 is SGHDT and CDR2 YYEEEE. Here the CDR3 DNA reads TGTGCCAGCAGCTTGGTGGCAGGCGATGACTATGGCTACACCTTC. Encoded protein: CASSLVAGDDYGYTF.

This chain uses TRBV5-4 with TRBJ1-4, with 10 bases identical to TRBD1. The germline V gene has CDR1 SGHNT and CDR2 YYREEE (reference sequence). CDR3 length equals 16 residues. After removal of 4 bases from V and 5 bases from J, the junction contained 8 bases not matched to a gene. The CDR3 spells CASSPFKTGGNEKLFF. In nucleotides, the CDR3 is TGTGCCAGCAGCCCGTTTAAGACAGGGGGCAATGAAAAACTGTTTTTT.

The chain joins TRBV30 to TRBJ1-4, with D unresolved. The V end was cut by 2 bases, the J end by 5 bases, with 18 bases between. Germline assignment: CDR1 GTSNPN and CDR2 SVGIG (reference sequence). The CDR3 runs 16 residues. Here the CDR3 reads CAWSMEAIGPNEKLFF. The DNA for the CDR3 is TGTGCCTGGAGTATGGAAGCCATAGGACCAAATGAAAAACTGTTTTTT.

V is TRBV9 and J is TRBJ2-2; 10 bases are shared with TRBD2. CDR3 length: 16 residues. The germline CDR1 and CDR2 sequences are SGDLS and YYNGEE. The V gene end was trimmed by 4 bases and the J gene end by 1 base; junction bases not matched to a gene: 4. For the CDR3, the DNA is TGTGCCAGCAGCCCAGGACTAGCGGTGAACACCGGGGAGCTGTTTTTT. Translating gives CASSPGLAVNTGELFF.

The J gene is TRBJ1-1, the V gene TRBV5-1; no definite D call. From germline, CDR1 is SGHRS and CDR2 YFSETQ. The CDR3 runs 12 residues. V gave up 6 bases and J gave up 1 base, with 7 bases separating them. In nucleotides, the CDR3 is TGCGCCAGCAAAGAACCGAACACTGAAGCTTTCTTT. Translation: CASKEPNTEAFF.

V usage is TRBV10-1 and J usage is TRBJ2-2; D is uncertain. This CDR3 is 14 amino acids long. Trimming stripped 0 bases from V and 6 bases from J, with 8 bases between. Germline lookup yields CDR1 WNHNN and CDR2 SYGVQD (reference sequence). The CDR3 sequence: CASSESVWPGELFF. CDR3 nucleotides: TGCGCCAGCAGTGAGTCGGTTTGGCCCGGGGAGCTGTTTTTT.

The chain employs TRBV6-5 and TRBJ2-7; D tentatively fits TRBD1 or TRBD2 (5 bases each). V was shortened by 7 bases and J by 2 bases, with 15 bases between the two germline ends. Germline-derived CDR1 and CDR2 are MNHEY and SVGAGI. The CDR3 spans 14 residues. The CDR3 sequence is CASNQQPGPYEQYV. The CDR3 DNA sequence: TGTGCCAGCAACCAACAACCGGGACCCTACGAGCAGTACGTC.

This chain joins TRBV11-3 and TRBJ1-1; no clear D gene. The CDR3 covers 15 residues. The germline gives CDR1 SGHNT, CDR2 YENEEA. Trimming cost V 0 bases and J 1 base, with 9 bases left between them. This CDR3 reads CASSLDGRTNTEAFF. Here the CDR3 DNA reads TGTGCCAGCAGCTTAGATGGCAGGACGAACACTGAAGCTTTCTTT.

This chain uses TRBV30 with TRBJ1-2; 8 nucleotides line up with TRBD1. The CDR3 length is 14 residues. V was clipped by 4 bases and J by 4 bases; unmatched bases: 8. Germline values: CDR1 GTSNPN, CDR2 SVGIG (reference sequence). The chain's CDR3 is CAWKRAGGGYGYTF. The CDR3 DNA sequence: TGTGCCTGGAAAAGGGCAGGGGGCGGCTATGGCTACACCTTC. The variable domain in full, with the rest retrieved from reference TRBV30 and TRBJ1-2, is SQTIHQWPATLVQPVGSPLSLECTVEGTSNPNLYWYRQAAGRGLQLLFYSVGIGQISSEVPQNLSASRPQDRQFILSSKKLLLSDSGFYLCAWKRAGGGYGYTFGSGTRLTVV.

CDR3 region: CAWSAGGANDEQFF. The CDR3 nucleotides are TGTGCCTGGAGTGCGGGGGGGGCCAACGATGAGCAGTTCTTC. The chain carries TRBV30 and TRBJ2-1, with TRBD2 matching 8 bases. V lost 1 base to trimming and J lost 8 bases; unmatched junction nucleotides: 7. The CDR3 consists of 14 residues. Germline CDR1 GTSNPN, CDR2 SVGIG (reference sequence).

Written as DNA, the CDR3 is TGTGCCAGCAGCTTAGGGCAGGCGGACGCTTTCTTT. It yields the protein CASSLGQADAFF. This chain joins TRBV11-1 and TRBJ1-1; no clear D. V dropped 1 base and J dropped 11 bases, with 11 bases sitting between them. The length of the CDR3 is 12 residues. Germline CDR1 reads SGHAT; CDR2 reads FQDESV (reference sequence).

The chain carries TRBV7-3 and TRBJ1-1; a possible D gene is TRBD1 (6 bases). From germline, CDR1 is SGHTA and CDR2 FQGTGA. Trimming pared 6 bases from V and 2 bases from J, leaving 10 bases between. CDR3 length equals 13 residues. CDR3 sequence (DNA): TGTGCCAGCAGTCGGGGGGCCAACACTGAAGCTTTCTTT. It is translated as CASSRGANTEAFF.

The chain joins TRBV29-1 to TRBJ1-3; no reliable D call. Between the trimmed V and J ends, which lost 4 bases and 8 bases, there was a span of 12 bases. The CDR3 covers 12 residues. Germline V gene data show CDR1 as SQVTM and CDR2 as ANQGSEA. CDR3 loop: CSVVNAGDTIYF. CDR3 sequence (DNA): TGCAGCGTTGTGAACGCTGGGGACACCATATATTTT.

The genes are TRBV30 and TRBJ1-6, with D perhaps TRBD1 (5 bases). CDR1 and CDR2 from the germline V gene are GTSNPN and SVGIG (reference sequence). This CDR3 has 17 residues. V was cut by 5 bases and J by 7 bases, with 24 bases left in between. CDR3 sequence reads: CAWGAFLSTPENSPLHF. The DNA of the CDR3 is TGTGCCTGGGGGGCCTTCCTATCCACACCTGAAAATTCACCCCTCCACTTT. Full variable domain (outside the CDR3, taken from reference TRBV30 and TRBJ1-6): SQTIHQWPATLVQPVGSPLSLECTVEGTSNPNLYWYRQAAGRGLQLLFYSVGIGQISSEVPQNLSASRPQDRQFILSSKKLLLSDSGFYLCAWGAFLSTPENSPLHFGNGTRLTVT.

About this clone: The same CDR3 also results from other DNA sequences found in this sample. V and J are TRBV14 and TRBJ1-1; D gene unclear. The CDR3 has 13 residues. Trimming took 6 bases from V and 3 from J, leaving 11 bases between them. Germline loops: CDR1 SGHDN, CDR2 FVKESK. CDR3 in amino acids: CASREGWDTEAFF. The CDR3 bases are TGTGCCAGCAGAGAGGGCTGGGACACTGAAGCTTTCTTT.

Concerning this clone: One end of the junction fails to match germline, which may point to a read error. This rearrangement joins TRBV5-1 to TRBJ2-7; D perhaps matches TRBD1 (5 bases). This CDR3 has 13 residues. The germline CDR1 and CDR2 sequences are SGHRS and YFSETQ. CDR3 sequence (DNA): TGCGCCAGCAGAGGGGCCCGCTCCGACGAGCAGTACTTC. This sequence encodes CASRGARSDEQYF. Drawing the rest from reference TRBV5-1 and TRBJ2-7, the complete variable domain is KAGVTQTPRYLIKTRGQQVTLSCSPISGHRSVSWYQQTPGQGLQFLFEYFSETQRNKGNFPGRFSGRQFSNSRSEMNVSTLELGDSALYLCASRGARSDEQYFGPGTRLTVT.

The rearrangement joins TRBV4-1 to TRBJ1-1, with a weak D call TRBD1 (6 bases). The CDR3 contains 14 residues. The germline V and J ends were trimmed by 0 bases and 4 bases, with 9 bases remaining between them. CDR1 and CDR2 (germline): MGHRA, YSYEKL. CDR3 bases: TGCGCCAGCAGCCAAGATTACAGGGTCACTGAAGCTTTCTTT. Amino acid sequence: CASSQDYRVTEAFF.

The genes are TRBV29-1 and TRBJ1-2; possible D gene TRBD1, 5 bases. Trimming removed 8 bases at V and 4 bases at J, with 20 bases between. CDR1 is SQVTM, CDR2 ANQGSEA, per germline. The CDR3 has 14 amino acids. The CDR3 nucleotides are TGCAGCATTTACTCCGGGGACCGTTCCTATGGCTACACCTTC. Protein: CSIYSGDRSYGYTF. The full variable domain, in which reference TRBV29-1 and TRBJ1-2 provide the parts outside the CDR3, is SAVISQKPSRDICQRGTSLTIQCQVDSQVTMMFWYRQQPGQSLTLIATANQGSEATYESGFVIDKFPISRPNLTFSTLTVSNMSPEDSSIYLCSIYSGDRSYGYTFGSGTRLTVV.

This clone was counted once. The V gene is TRBV3-1 (or the pseudogene TRBV3-2), the J gene TRBJ2-5, with a possible D match to TRBD1 (6 bases). The germline V and J ends were trimmed by 0 bases and 4 bases, with 9 bases remaining between them. Germline V gene data show CDR1 as LGHDT and CDR2 as YNNKEL (reference sequence). CDR3 length equals 14 residues. In nucleotides, the CDR3 is TGTGCCAGCAGCCAAGACAGGGGCAGAGAGACCCAGTACTTC. Translating gives CASSQDRGRETQYF.

J is TRBJ1-4 and V is TRBV10-2, with D maybe TRBD1 (6 bases). V was pared by 3 bases and J by 6 bases, with 17 bases between. Germline V gives CDR1 WSHSY, CDR2 SAAADI. The CDR3 runs 16 residues. Here the CDR3 reads CASSDPSQGLYEKLFF. The CDR3 DNA follows: TGCGCCAGCAGTGACCCATCTCAGGGGCTTTATGAAAAACTGTTTTTT.

The genes are TRBV6-1 and TRBJ2-3, with D possibly matching TRBD1 (6 bases). The CDR3 sequence is 15 residues long. The germline V and J ends were trimmed by 2 bases and 1 base, with 10 bases remaining between them. CDR1 MNHNS and CDR2 SASEGT come from the germline V gene. DNA of the CDR3: TGTGCCAGCAGTGAAAGTGCAGGGGGCACAGATACGCAGTATTTT. Translated, it gives CASSESAGGTDTQYF.

This chain uses TRBV30 with TRBJ1-5; tentatively, D is TRBD1 (5 bases). V was cut by 0 bases and J by 0 bases, with 12 bases left in between. The CDR3 covers 16 residues. Germline V gene data show CDR1 as GTSNPN and CDR2 as SVGIG (reference sequence). The CDR3 loop is CAWSVAGTHSNQPQHF. The CDR3 DNA is TGTGCCTGGAGTGTAGCCGGGACCCATAGCAATCAGCCCCAGCATTTT.

J is TRBJ1-6 and V is TRBV7-3; no clear D gene. The CDR3 is 16 residues long. Between the trimmed V and J ends, which lost 1 base and 7 bases, there was a span of 14 bases. Germline CDR1 SGHTA, CDR2 FQGTGA. CDR3 region: CASSLRERTINSPLHF. The CDR3 DNA follows: TGTGCCAGCAGCTTAAGGGAACGAACCATCAATTCACCCCTCCACTTT. Supplemented by reference TRBV7-3 and TRBJ1-6, the full variable domain reads GAGVSQTPSNKVTEKGKYVELRCDPISGHTALYWYRQSLGQGPEFLIYFQGTGAADDSGLPNDRFFAVRPEGSVSTLKIQRTERGDSAVYLCASSLRERTINSPLHFGNGTRLTVT.